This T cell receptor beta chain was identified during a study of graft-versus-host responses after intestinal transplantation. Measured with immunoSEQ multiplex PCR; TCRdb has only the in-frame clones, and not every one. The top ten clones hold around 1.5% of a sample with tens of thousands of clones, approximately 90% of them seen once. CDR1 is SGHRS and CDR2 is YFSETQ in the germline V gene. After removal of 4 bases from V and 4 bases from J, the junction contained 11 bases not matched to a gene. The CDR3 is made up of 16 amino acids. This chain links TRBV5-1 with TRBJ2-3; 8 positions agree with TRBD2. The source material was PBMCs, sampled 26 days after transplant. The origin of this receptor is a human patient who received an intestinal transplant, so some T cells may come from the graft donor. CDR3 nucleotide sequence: TGCGCCAGCAGCCCAGGGACGGCCGGGAGGGCAGATACGCAGTATTTT. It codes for CASSPGTAGRADTQYF.